Sequencing of this T cell receptor beta chain was carried out in a study of CD4 and CD8 cells across lung adenocarcinoma regions. The germline V gene encodes CDR1 MNHEY and CDR2 SMNVEV (reference sequence). CDR3 length equals 13 residues. Trimming stripped 3 bases from V and 7 bases from J, with 12 bases between. This clonotype was recorded only once. Donors had localized lung adenocarcinoma, a non-small cell lung cancer. One entry per CDR3 protein results from TCRdb running MiXCR on the PCR reads. The table has 2,000 to 3,000 distinct CDR3 sequences, 67% seen once. This TCR was sampled from a female donor with lung adenocarcinoma. The CD4 and CD8 labels of this study may be unreliable. Sequencing was performed on CD4+ T cells from the center of a lung tumor. This chain joins TRBV27 and TRBJ1-2, with D possibly being TRBD1 (5 bases). The CDR3 here is CASSFLGGGGYTF. In DNA form, the CDR3 reads TGTGCCAGCAGTTTCCTCGGGGGTGGTGGCTACACCTTC.